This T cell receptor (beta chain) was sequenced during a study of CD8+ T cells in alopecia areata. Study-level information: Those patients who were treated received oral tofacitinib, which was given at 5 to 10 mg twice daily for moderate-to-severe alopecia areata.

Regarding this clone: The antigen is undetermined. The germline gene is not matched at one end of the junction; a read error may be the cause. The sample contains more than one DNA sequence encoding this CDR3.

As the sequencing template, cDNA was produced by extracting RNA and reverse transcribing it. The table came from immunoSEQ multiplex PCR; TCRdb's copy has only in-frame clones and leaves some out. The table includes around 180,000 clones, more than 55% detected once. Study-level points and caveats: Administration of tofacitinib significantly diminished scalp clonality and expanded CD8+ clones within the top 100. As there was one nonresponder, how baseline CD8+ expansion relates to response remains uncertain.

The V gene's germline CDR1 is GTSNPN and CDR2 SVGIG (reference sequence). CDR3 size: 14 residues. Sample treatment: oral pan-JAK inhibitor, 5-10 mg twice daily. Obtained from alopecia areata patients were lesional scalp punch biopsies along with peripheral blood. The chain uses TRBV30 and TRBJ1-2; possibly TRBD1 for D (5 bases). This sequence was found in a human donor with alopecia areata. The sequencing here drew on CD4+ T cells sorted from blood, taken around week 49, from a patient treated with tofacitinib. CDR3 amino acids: CASQARENNYGYTF. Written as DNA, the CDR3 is TGTGCCTCACAGGCCAGGGAGAATAACTATGGTTACACCTTC.